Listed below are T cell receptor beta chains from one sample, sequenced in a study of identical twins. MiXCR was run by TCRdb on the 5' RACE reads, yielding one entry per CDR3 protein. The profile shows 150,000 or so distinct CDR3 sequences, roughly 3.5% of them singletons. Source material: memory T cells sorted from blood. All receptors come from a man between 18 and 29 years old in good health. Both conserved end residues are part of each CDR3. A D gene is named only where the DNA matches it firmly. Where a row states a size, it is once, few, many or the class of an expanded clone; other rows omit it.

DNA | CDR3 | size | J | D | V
TGTGCCAGCAGCTTAGGCCGGGGGCGGGGCACCGGGGAGCTGTTTTTT | CASSLGRGRGTGELFF | many | TRBJ2-2 | NA | TRBV7-8
TGTGCCAGCAGCCTACAGGGTTATCTAGCGCGGGAGACCCAGTACTTC | CASSLQGYLARETQYF | few | TRBJ2-5 | NA | TRBV7-6
TGTGCCAGCAGCCGGGGCGGGAGGGCGAGTGAGCAGTTCTTC | CASSRGGRASEQFF | few | TRBJ2-1 | TRBD2 | TRBV12-3/TRBV12-4
TGCGCCAGCAGCTCGGGACAGGGGGCAGGTCAGCCCCAGCATTTT | CASSSGQGAGQPQHF | many | TRBJ1-5 | TRBD1 | TRBV4-1
TGTGCCAGCAGCTTATCGGGGCTTACCTACGAGCAGTACTTC | CASSLSGLTYEQYF | many | TRBJ2-7 | NA | TRBV11-1
TGTGCCACCAGCTCTGCCCAGGGCACTGGGGCCAACGTCCTGACTTTC | CATSSAQGTGANVLTF | NA | TRBJ2-6 | NA | TRBV15
TGTGCCAGCACCCCCCGAGACGGGAGCAAGGACGAGCAGTACTTC | CASTPRDGSKDEQYF | many | TRBJ2-7 | NA | TRBV7-8
TGCGCCAGCAGCTTAGGACAACCGAATCAGCCCCAGCATTTT | CASSLGQPNQPQHF | many | TRBJ1-5 | NA | TRBV5-1
TGTGCCAGCAGTCTACCGGGACAGCTAGTGGCGACCCAGTACTTC | CASSLPGQLVATQYF | many | TRBJ2-5 | TRBD1 | TRBV7-2
TGTGCCAGCAGTTTGGTCCTGAACACTGAAGCTTTCTTT | CASSLVLNTEAFF | many | TRBJ1-1 | NA | TRBV27
TGTGCTAGTGGCAGGGACTCCGGGGAGACCCAGTACTTC | CASGRDSGETQYF | many | TRBJ2-5 | NA | TRBV12-5
TGTGCCAGCAGTTACTTCGGGACAGGGGTCAATGAGCAGTTCTTC | CASSYFGTGVNEQFF | many | TRBJ2-1 | TRBD1 | TRBV6-2/TRBV6-3
TGTGCCAGCACCTACCTCGTTTTAGCGGGAAACAATGAGCAGTTCTTC | CASTYLVLAGNNEQFF | many | TRBJ2-1 | TRBD2 | TRBV11-2
TGTGCCAGCAGTTGGGATCCGGGTAGGCCCCAGCATTTT | CASSWDPGRPQHF | many | TRBJ1-5 | NA | TRBV6-6
TGCAGTGTTTACCCTCCGATGGTTGGAAACACCATATATTTT | CSVYPPMVGNTIYF | many | TRBJ1-3 | NA | TRBV20-1
TGCAGTGCTAAGGGGGGCGACATCTACGAGCAGTACTTC | CSAKGGDIYEQYF | few | TRBJ2-7 | NA | TRBV20-1
TGTGCCAGCAGCACAATAACAGGGGGAGCCACTGAAGCTTTCTTT | CASSTITGGATEAFF | many | TRBJ1-1 | TRBD1 | TRBV7-2
TGTGCCAGCAGCTTACATGGGCCCGATAATTCACCCCTCCACTTT | CASSLHGPDNSPLHF | many | TRBJ1-6 | NA | TRBV7-9
TGTGCCAGCAGTGTCGGGACAGGCCCCTACGAGCAGTACTTC | CASSVGTGPYEQYF | many | TRBJ2-7 | TRBD1 | TRBV28
TGCAGTGGAAGGTATTCATTCTCCTACGAGCAGTACTTC | CSGRYSFSYEQYF | many | TRBJ2-7 | NA | TRBV20-1
TGTGCCAGCAGTTACTCGGGACTAGCGGGAATTTACAATGAGCAGTTCTTC | CASSYSGLAGIYNEQFF | many | TRBJ2-1 | TRBD2 | TRBV6-5
TGTGCCAGCAGGCAGGGGACAACTAATGAAAAACTGTTTTTT | CASRQGTTNEKLFF | many | TRBJ1-4 | NA | TRBV7-8
TGTGCCAGCAGCCTTGATAGAGATACGCAGTATTTT | CASSLDRDTQYF | many | TRBJ2-3 | NA | TRBV7-3
TGCAGTGCCGGAGGGGGGGGCGGTCAGCCCCAGCATTTT | CSAGGGGGQPQHF | many | TRBJ1-5 | NA | TRBV20-1
TGTGCCAGCTCGCCGGGAATGAACACTGAAGCTTTCTTT | CASSPGMNTEAFF | many | TRBJ1-1 | NA | TRBV6-2/TRBV6-3
TGCAGTGCTAGAGATCTAGCGGGGGGGTACAATGAGCAGTTCTTC | CSARDLAGGYNEQFF | many | TRBJ2-1 | TRBD2 | TRBV20-1
TGTGCCAGCACCATCGGGACTAGCGGGAGGGGTGATAAAGAGACCCAGTACTTC | CASTIGTSGRGDKETQYF | many | TRBJ2-5 | TRBD2 | TRBV25-1
TGCAGCGTCCAGGAGGGGACCCAGCCCCAGCATTTT | CSVQEGTQPQHF | many | TRBJ1-5 | NA | TRBV29-1
TGCAGTGCTAGAAGCGGGAGGTGGTCCTACAATGAGCAGTTCTTC | CSARSGRWSYNEQFF | many | TRBJ2-1 | TRBD2 | TRBV20-1
TGTGCCAGCTCACCTACACCAACGAGAGCTATGAACACCGGGGAGCTGTTTTTT | CASSPTPTRAMNTGELFF | many | TRBJ2-2 | NA | TRBV18
TGTGCCATCCGCTATGGGTCTAGGAATACTGAAGCTTTCTTT | CAIRYGSRNTEAFF | many | TRBJ1-1 | NA | TRBV19
TGTGCCACCAGCACCCGACAGGGTTTAGGGGAGACCCAGTACTTC | CATSTRQGLGETQYF | many | TRBJ2-5 | TRBD1 | TRBV15
TGTGCCAGCAGTTACAGTACAGTCTACGAGCAGTACTTC | CASSYSTVYEQYF | many | TRBJ2-7 | NA | TRBV6-2/TRBV6-3
TGCAGTGCGGACCGAGGACTAGCGGGAGAAAAAGGCACAGATACGCAGTATTTT | CSADRGLAGEKGTDTQYF | NA | TRBJ2-3 | TRBD2 | TRBV20-1
TGTGCCAGCACCCCCTCGCCTGGGACGGGCGAGCAGTACTTC | CASTPSPGTGEQYF | many | TRBJ2-7 | NA | TRBV6-1
TGCAGTGCGGACCGACTAGCGGGAGAAGTCAGAGAGACCCAGTACTTC | CSADRLAGEVRETQYF | many | TRBJ2-5 | TRBD2 | TRBV20-1
TGTGCCAGCAGCCAAGATAAGGTTCTAGCGGGAGTTCAGGAGACCCAGTACTTC | CASSQDKVLAGVQETQYF | many | TRBJ2-5 | TRBD2 | TRBV4-2
TGTGCCAGCAGCCGACTTCTAGCGAACCACAAGCGAGATACGCAGTATTTT | CASSRLLANHKRDTQYF | many | TRBJ2-3 | NA | TRBV11-2
TGCAGCGTTGAGGCGGGGACAGGGGGGAACTATGGCTACACCTTC | CSVEAGTGGNYGYTF | many | TRBJ1-2 | TRBD1 | TRBV29-1
TGTGCCAGCAGCTTAGAAAGGGGCACAGATACGCAGTATTTT | CASSLERGTDTQYF | many | TRBJ2-3 | NA | TRBV11-3
TGTGCCAGCAGCCACCTAGCGGGCTTTTACAATGAGCAGTTCTTC | CASSHLAGFYNEQFF | many | TRBJ2-1 | TRBD2 | TRBV3-1
TGTGCCAGCAGCTTAGCGCCCCCGGGGGCCCCGACGGATACGCAGTATTTT | CASSLAPPGAPTDTQYF | many | TRBJ2-3 | NA | TRBV7-6
TGCGCCAGCAGCCTGGCCCTAACCGGGGAGCTGTTTTTT | CASSLALTGELFF | many | TRBJ2-2 | NA | TRBV4-3
TGTGCCTGGAGGAGCGGATTCTACGAGCAGTACTTC | CAWRSGFYEQYF | few | TRBJ2-7 | NA | TRBV30
TGTGCCAGCGGCGACAGGTGGGGGTCTGGGGCCAACGTCCTGACTTTC | CASGDRWGSGANVLTF | few | TRBJ2-6 | NA | TRBV4-2
TGTGCCATCAGTGAGATCGGGGGTTTCGCGTTCTTC | CAISEIGGFAFF | many | TRBJ2-1 | NA | TRBV10-3